The entry that follows covers one T cell receptor beta chain sequence. Sequencing used immunoSEQ multiplex PCR; TCRdb keeps in-frame clones, though not all of them. Among 75,000 to 100,000 clones listed, roughly 90% were seen once. The sample originates from a study of control samples from healthy donors and cancer patients. The sequence derives from a human donor in good health. The donor label of this sample is uncertain. What was sequenced was blood.

CDR3 in DNA: TGTGCCACCTCAAGGAGAGGGATCAGTCAGCCCCAGCATTTT. Protein product: CATSRRGISQPQHF. J is TRBJ1-5 and V is TRBV28; D is unclear. Germline V gives CDR1 MDHEN, CDR2 SYDVKM. The CDR3 contains 14 residues. Trimming shortened V by 10 bases and J by 6 bases, and 19 bases separated the two germline ends. Together with reference TRBV28 and TRBJ1-5, the CDR3 gives the full variable domain: DVKVTQSSRYLVKRTGEKVFLECVQDMDHENMFWYRQDPGLGLRLIYFSYDVKMKEKGDIPEGYSVSREKKERFSLILESASTNQTSMYLCATSRRGISQPQHFGDGTRLSIL.